A selection of T cell receptor beta chains follows, all from one sample in a study of blood T cell repertoires in COVID-19. Sequencing was performed with immunoSEQ multiplex PCR; in TCRdb, only in-frame clones are kept and a portion is missing. The table has about 60,000 clones, roughly 87% seen once. Sequencing was done on a sample of peripheral blood. The receptors derive from a human donor with acute or convalescent COVID-19. The donor label of this sample is uncertain. The CDR3 runs from the conserved cysteine through the conserved F or W. A D gene is named only where the DNA matches it firmly. The size field is filled for only some rows; it gives once, few, many or a size class.

12 TRBD2 TRBJ2-7 . TRBV18 CASSPGGYEQYF TGTGCCAGCTCACCGGGGGGGTACGAGCAGTACTTC
13 TRBD1 TRBJ1-1 . TRBV5-1 CASSPNFGQETFF TGCGCCAGCAGCCCGAATTTCGGACAGGAGACTTTCTTT
13 TRBD2 TRBJ2-3 once TRBV6-5 CASSLGRTDTQYF TGTGCCAGCAGCCTCGGGAGGACAGATACGCAGTATTTT
15 TRBD2 TRBJ2-1 . TRBV7-9 CASSSGLAVYNEQFF TGTGCCAGCAGCTCAGGACTAGCGGTCTACAATGAGCAGTTCTTC
13 . TRBJ2-3 . TRBV24-1 CATSDSSRDTQYF TGTGCCACCAGTGATTCCTCGAGAGATACGCAGTATTTT
17 TRBD2 TRBJ2-3 . TRBV19 CASSVLAGGSSTDTQYF TGTGCCAGTAGTGTCCTAGCGGGAGGCTCTAGCACAGATACGCAGTATTTT
14 TRBD1 TRBJ2-5 . TRBV7-9 CASSLRQGQETQYF TGTGCCAGCAGCTTACGACAGGGCCAGGAGACCCAGTACTTC
14 TRBD1 TRBJ1-4 . TRBV5-1 CASTWGQGDEKLFF TGCGCCAGCACCTGGGGACAGGGCGATGAAAAACTGTTTTTT
15 . TRBJ2-6 . TRBV19 CASSMEGIGANVLTF TGTGCCAGTAGTATGGAGGGGATTGGGGCCAACGTCCTGACTTTC
13 . TRBJ1-2 . TRBV18 CASSPGGKYGYTF TGTGCCAGCTCACCAGGGGGGAAATATGGCTACACCTTC
15 . TRBJ2-1 . TRBV5-4 CASSLDAGLDNEQFF TGTGCCAGCAGCTTGGATGCAGGTTTGGACAATGAGCAGTTCTTC
15 . TRBJ2-3 . TRBV30 CAWSGRGFSTDTQYF TGTGCCTGGAGTGGACGGGGGTTCAGCACAGATACGCAGTATTTT
15 TRBD1 TRBJ2-1 . TRBV4-2 CASSQVGTVYNEQFF TGTGCCAGCAGCCAAGTAGGGACAGTCTACAATGAGCAGTTCTTC
14 . TRBJ1-1 . TRBV3-1/TRBV3-2 CASALSTVNTEAFF TGTGCCAGCGCCCTCTCAACAGTGAACACTGAAGCTTTCTTT
16 . TRBJ2-6 . TRBV21-1 CASSSQGRDGANVLTF TGTGCCAGCAGCAGTCAGGGGAGGGATGGGGCCAACGTCCTGACTTTC
19 TRBD2 TRBJ2-7 once TRBV7-6 CASSSHLPGTSGRSYEQYF TGTGCCAGCAGCTCCCACCTCCCCGGGACTAGCGGGCGATCCTACGAGCAGTACTTC
13 . TRBJ1-1 . TRBV5-1 CASSLVGSSGAFF TGCGCCAGCAGCTTGGTGGGCAGCTCCGGAGCTTTCTTT
15 TRBD2 TRBJ2-5 . TRBV7-9 CASSFLAGGQETQYF TGTGCCAGCAGCTTCCTAGCGGGGGGCCAAGAGACCCAGTACTTC
18 . TRBJ1-3 . TRBV19 CASCTPTGKRWSGNTIYF TGTGCCAGTTGTACACCGACGGGGAAACGTTGGTCTGGAAACACCATATATTTT
15 TRBD1 TRBJ1-2 . TRBV6-6 CASSSTGTGGWGYTF TGTGCCAGCAGTTCAACCGGGACAGGGGGATGGGGCTACACCTTC
13 . TRBJ1-2 once TRBV5-1 CASSLTENYGYTF TGCGCCAGCAGCTTGACAGAGAACTATGGCTACACCTTC
16 TRBD1 TRBJ1-1 . TRBV28 CASSKRDRLWNTEAFF TGTGCCAGCTCAAAACGGGACAGGTTATGGAACACTGAAGCTTTCTTT
17 . TRBJ1-6 . TRBV5-8 CASSLYWQSSYNSPLHF TGTGCCAGCAGCTTGTATTGGCAGTCCTCCTATAATTCACCCCTCCACTTT
15 . TRBJ1-1 . TRBV5-1 CASSLPRVPNTEAFF TGCGCCAGCAGCTTACCACGGGTACCGAACACTGAAGCTTTCTTT
15 TRBD2 TRBJ2-7 . TRBV10-3 CAISESLAGSYEQYF TGTGCCATCAGTGAGTCACTAGCGGGCTCCTACGAGCAGTACTTC
17 TRBD2 TRBJ2-3 . TRBV6-1 CASSEPGRLAGRDTQYF TGTGCCAGCAGTGAACCGGGTCGGCTAGCGGGTCGAGATACGCAGTATTTT
15 . TRBJ2-6 once TRBV29-1 CSAASPGAGANVLTF TGCAGCGCCGCCTCCCCAGGGGCCGGGGCCAACGTCCTGACTTTC
15 TRBD2 TRBJ2-5 . TRBV10-1 CASSAGLAGAETQYF TGCGCCAGCAGTGCGGGACTAGCGGGAGCAGAGACCCAGTACTTC
11 TRBD1 TRBJ2-1 . TRBV20-1 CSATRPGQLIF TGCAGTGCTACTCGACCGGGACAGCTAATCTTC
14 . TRBJ1-1 . TRBV28 CASIIEAGRPEAFF TGTGCCAGCATCATAGAGGCAGGGAGGCCTGAAGCTTTCTTT
13 TRBD1 TRBJ2-5 . TRBV30 CAWSHRGAETQYF TGTGCCTGGAGCCACAGGGGGGCAGAGACCCAGTACTTC
16 . TRBJ1-4 few TRBV4-1 CASSQVLSATNEKLFF TGCGCCAGCAGCCAAGTATTGTCCGCAACTAATGAAAAACTGTTTTTT
14 . TRBJ1-3 . TRBV7-9 CASSMTVPGNTIYF TGTGCCAGCAGCATGACTGTTCCTGGAAACACCATATATTTT
18 TRBD1 TRBJ1-1 . TRBV6-2/TRBV6-3 CASSYTPGTGGAHTEAFF TGTGCCAGCAGTTACACCCCCGGGACAGGGGGCGCGCACACTGAAGCTTTCTTT
14 . TRBJ1-1 . TRBV18 CASSPPAQNTEAFF TGTGCCAGCTCACCGCCCGCGCAGAACACTGAAGCTTTCTTT
15 TRBD2 TRBJ2-5 . TRBV5-1 CASRGLAGDQETQYF TGCGCCAGCAGGGGGTTAGCGGGGGATCAAGAGACCCAGTACTTC
14 TRBD1 TRBJ1-4 . TRBV10-3 CAISETGGDEKLFF TGTGCCATCAGCGAGACAGGGGGCGATGAAAAACTGTTTTTT
13 . TRBJ2-4 . TRBV28 CASKEGAKNIQYF TGTGCCAGCAAGGAGGGAGCCAAAAACATTCAGTACTTC
15 TRBD2 TRBJ2-7 . TRBV6-4 CASSAEAGGVGEQYF TGTGCCAGCAGTGCAGAAGCGGGAGGGGTTGGGGAGCAGTACTTC
16 . TRBJ1-5 . TRBV2 CASSLLHRDNAQPQHF TGTGCCAGCAGCCTGCTTCACCGGGACAACGCGCAGCCCCAGCATTTT
13 . TRBJ2-5 . TRBV27 CASSLLVQETQYF TGTGCCAGCAGTTTACTAGTCCAAGAGACCCAGTACTTC
20 TRBD2 TRBJ2-7 . TRBV14 CASSQFHGGTSAYPSYEQYF TGTGCCAGCAGCCAATTCCACGGGGGTACTAGCGCCTACCCCTCCTACGAGCAGTACTTC
15 TRBD2 TRBJ2-1 . TRBV19 CASSILAGTVNEQFF TGTGCCAGTAGTATACTAGCGGGCACTGTCAATGAGCAGTTCTTC
13 . TRBJ1-2 . TRBV5-1 CARSPTAGGGYTF TGCGCCCGCAGCCCGACGGCCGGGGGGGGCTACACCTTC
14 TRBD1 TRBJ1-4 many TRBV30 CAWSFGTGREKLFF TGTGCCTGGAGCTTCGGGACAGGGCGTGAAAAACTGTTTTTT
13 TRBD1 TRBJ1-1 . TRBV12-3/TRBV12-4 CASNTGVETEAFF TGTGCCAGCAACACAGGGGTTGAGACTGAAGCTTTCTTT
13 . TRBJ1-1 . TRBV27 CASSYRMNTEAFF TGTGCCAGCAGTTACAGGATGAACACTGAAGCTTTCTTT
19 . TRBJ2-4 . TRBV4-2 CASSQEFGTEGLAKNIQYF TGTGCCAGCAGCCAAGAATTTGGGACGGAGGGGCTAGCCAAAAACATTCAGTACTTC
15 . TRBJ1-4 . TRBV19 CASRKDLGFNEKLFF TGTGCCAGCCGAAAAGATCTAGGCTTTAATGAAAAACTGTTTTTT
15 TRBD2 TRBJ2-3 . TRBV7-3 CASSFASGSTDTQYF TGTGCCAGCAGCTTCGCTAGCGGGAGCACAGATACGCAGTATTTT
14 TRBD1 TRBJ1-6 . TRBV9 CASSVAGQGAPLHF TGTGCCAGCAGCGTAGCTGGACAGGGGGCACCCCTCCACTTT
14 TRBD1 TRBJ2-5 . TRBV19 CASSSTDREETQYF TGTGCCAGTAGTTCGACGGACAGGGAAGAGACCCAGTACTTC
15 . TRBJ1-1 . TRBV6-1 CASSEATAGGIEAFF TGTGCCAGCAGTGAAGCCACGGCGGGGGGTATTGAAGCTTTCTTT
16 . TRBJ1-4 . TRBV10-3 CAISEGARELNEKLFF TGTGCCATCAGTGAAGGGGCCCGCGAACTTAATGAAAAACTGTTTTTT
15 TRBD1 TRBJ1-6 once TRBV19 CASNRQGGNNSPLHF TGTGCCAGTAATCGACAGGGCGGGAATAATTCACCCCTCCACTTT
15 TRBD1 TRBJ2-7 once TRBV5-6 CASSPMGQGSYEQYF TGTGCCAGCAGCCCCATGGGACAGGGATCCTACGAGCAGTACTTC
14 TRBD1 TRBJ1-1 few TRBV20-1 CSASSDRGFTEAFF TGCAGTGCTAGTTCTGACAGGGGGTTCACTGAAGCTTTCTTT
15 . TRBJ2-7 . TRBV11-3 CASSQGGVSSHEQYF TGTGCCAGCAGCCAAGGGGGAGTCTCTTCCCACGAGCAGTACTTC
13 . TRBJ2-7 . TRBV29-1 CSVRPELSYEQYF TGCAGCGTACGCCCGGAGCTATCCTACGAGCAGTACTTC
16 . TRBJ1-1 . TRBV18 CASSQLDTKVWTEAFF TGTGCCAGCTCACAATTGGACACCAAAGTTTGGACTGAAGCTTTCTTT